The T cell receptor beta chain under discussion was sequenced for a study of blood T cell repertoires in COVID-19. On the study more broadly: Whether acute or convalescent, the COVID-19 samples came from the United States, Italy and Spain. From T cells, B-cell-depleted T cells, or PBMCs came the material, which was cDNA or gDNA.

Methods used by the authors: Amplification of reference gene primers was used by the study to estimate nucleated cell counts. Method: immunoSEQ multiplex PCR; TCRdb's copy keeps in-frame clones and lacks some. Clone size and the V and J calls come from that table; the DNA yielded D and trimming. In the table there are more than 250,000 clones, approximately 83% of which are singletons. The table lists this clone with a few counts. The clonotype originates from a woman aged 25 to 45 who had recovered from COVID-19. Sequencing was performed on peripheral blood.

The CDR3 loop is CASSFSDRGTYEQYF. CDR3 sequence (DNA): TGTGCCAGCAGTTTCTCGGACAGGGGAACCTACGAGCAGTACTTC. The chain recombines TRBV2 with TRBJ2-7; 9 bases line up with TRBD1. This CDR3 is 15 amino acids long. V trimming: 5 bases; J trimming: 2 bases; junction bases outside the gene matches: 7. Germline V gene data show CDR1 as SNHLY and CDR2 as FYNNEI. The variable domain in full, with the rest retrieved from reference TRBV2 and TRBJ2-7, is EPEVTQTPSHQVTQMGQEVILRCVPISNHLYFYWYRQILGQKVEFLVSFYNNEISEKSEIFDDQFSVERPDGSNFTLKIRSTKLEDSAMYFCASSFSDRGTYEQYFGPGTRLTVT.